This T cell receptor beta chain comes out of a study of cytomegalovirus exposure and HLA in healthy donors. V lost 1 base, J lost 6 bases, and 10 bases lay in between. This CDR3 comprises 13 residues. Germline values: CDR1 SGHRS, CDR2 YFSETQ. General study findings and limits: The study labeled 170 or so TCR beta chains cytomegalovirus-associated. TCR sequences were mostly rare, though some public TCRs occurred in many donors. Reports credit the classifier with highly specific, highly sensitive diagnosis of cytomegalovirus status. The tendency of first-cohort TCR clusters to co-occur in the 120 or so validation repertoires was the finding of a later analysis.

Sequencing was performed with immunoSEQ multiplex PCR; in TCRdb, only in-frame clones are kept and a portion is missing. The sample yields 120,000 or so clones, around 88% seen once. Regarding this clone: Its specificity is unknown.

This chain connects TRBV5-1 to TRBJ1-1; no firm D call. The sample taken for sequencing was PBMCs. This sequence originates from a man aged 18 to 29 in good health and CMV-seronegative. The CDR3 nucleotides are TGCGCCAGCAGCTTGCCAGGTGGGTCTGAAGCTTTCTTT. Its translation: CASSLPGGSEAFF.